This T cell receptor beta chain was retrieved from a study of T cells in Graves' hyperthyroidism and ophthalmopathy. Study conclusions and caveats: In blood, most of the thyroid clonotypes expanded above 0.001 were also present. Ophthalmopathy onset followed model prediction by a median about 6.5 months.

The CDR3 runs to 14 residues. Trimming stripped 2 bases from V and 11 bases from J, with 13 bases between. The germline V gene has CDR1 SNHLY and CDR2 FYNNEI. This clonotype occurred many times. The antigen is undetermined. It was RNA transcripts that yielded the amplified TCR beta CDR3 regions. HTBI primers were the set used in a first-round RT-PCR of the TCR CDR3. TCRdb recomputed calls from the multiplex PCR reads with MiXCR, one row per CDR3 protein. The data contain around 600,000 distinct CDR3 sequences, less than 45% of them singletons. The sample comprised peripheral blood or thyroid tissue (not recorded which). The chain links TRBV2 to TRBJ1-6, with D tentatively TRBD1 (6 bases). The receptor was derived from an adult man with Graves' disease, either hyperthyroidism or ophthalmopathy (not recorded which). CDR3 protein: CASSESGVGPPLHF. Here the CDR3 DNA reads TGTGCCAGCAGTGAATCAGGGGTTGGGCCACCCCTCCACTTT. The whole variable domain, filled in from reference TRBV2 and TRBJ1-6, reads EPEVTQTPSHQVTQMGQEVILRCVPISNHLYFYWYRQILGQKVEFLVSFYNNEISEKSEIFDDQFSVERPDGSNFTLKIRSTKLEDSAMYFCASSESGVGPPLHFGNGTRLTVT.